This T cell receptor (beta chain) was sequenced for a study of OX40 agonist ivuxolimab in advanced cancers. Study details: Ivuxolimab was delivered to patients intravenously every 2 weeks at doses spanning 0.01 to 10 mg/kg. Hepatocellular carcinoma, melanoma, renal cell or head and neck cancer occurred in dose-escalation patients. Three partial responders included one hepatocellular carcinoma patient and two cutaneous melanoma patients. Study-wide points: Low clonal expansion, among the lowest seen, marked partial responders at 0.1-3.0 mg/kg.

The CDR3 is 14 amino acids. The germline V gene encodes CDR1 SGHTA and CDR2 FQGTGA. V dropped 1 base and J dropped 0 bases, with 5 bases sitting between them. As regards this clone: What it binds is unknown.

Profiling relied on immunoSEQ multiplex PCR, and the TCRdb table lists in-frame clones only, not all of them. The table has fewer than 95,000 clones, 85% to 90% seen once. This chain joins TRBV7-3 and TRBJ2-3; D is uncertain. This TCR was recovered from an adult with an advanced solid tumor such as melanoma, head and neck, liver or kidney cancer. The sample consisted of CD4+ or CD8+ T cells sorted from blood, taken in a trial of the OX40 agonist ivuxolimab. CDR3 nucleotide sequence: TGTGCCAGCAGCTTAAGACCGAGCACAGATACGCAGTATTTT. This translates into CASSLRPSTDTQYF.